Below are 28 T cell receptor beta chains sequenced from a single sample in a study of T cell responses to AZD1222 COVID-19 vaccine. Profiled with immunoSEQ multiplex PCR; TCRdb holds only in-frame clones, not every one. The table has tens of thousands of clones, about 88% seen once; the top ten hold 15% to 20%. Material: peripheral blood, obtained on day 0 of AZD1222 vaccination. The receptors derive from an adult in good health.

The rearrangement joins TRBV2 to TRBJ1-4; D unclear. Between the trimmed V and J ends, which lost 3 bases and 8 bases, there was a span of 4 bases. This CDR3 has 11 amino acids. The germline CDR1 and CDR2 sequences are SNHLY and FYNNEI. Written as DNA, the CDR3 is TGTGCCAGCAGTGAGCACGAAAAACTGTTTTTT. Translated, it gives CASSEHEKLFF.

The J gene is TRBJ2-5, the V gene TRBV28, with a tentative D call TRBD1 (5 bases). The CDR3 extends over 11 amino acids. CDR1 MDHEN and CDR2 SYDVKM come from the germline V gene. Trimming left V 7 bases short and J 4 bases short, with 7 bases between. The DNA for the CDR3 is TGTGCCAGCACCCAGGGAGAGACCCAGTACTTC. Residues: CASTQGETQYF.

The chain employs TRBV4-2 and TRBJ2-1; 8 nucleotides agree with TRBD2. CDR3 length equals 17 residues. Germline V CDR1 and CDR2: LGHNA, YNFKEQ. Trimming took 1 base from V and 10 from J; bases not matched to a gene: 15. The CDR3 reads CASSQVGAGGALREQFF. CDR3 DNA: TGTGCCAGCAGCCAAGTAGGGGCGGGAGGTGCCCTTCGGGAGCAGTTCTTC.

This clone was recorded a few times. V is TRBV24-1 and J is TRBJ1-5; 8 nucleotides line up with TRBD1. CDR3 length: 20 amino acids. Germline values: CDR1 KGHDR, CDR2 SFDVKD. V was pared by 6 bases and J by 1 base, with 19 bases of the junction left unmatched. The CDR3 coding sequence is TGTGCCACCAGTCCCTCCCCCTACAGGGGGGGTGGTGTGAGCAATCAGCCCCAGCATTTT. It codes for CATSPSPYRGGGVSNQPQHF.

The chain has TRBV4-1 and TRBJ2-5; D not certain. The CDR3 loop spans 14 amino acids. CDR1 MGHRA and CDR2 YSYEKL come from the germline V gene. V was clipped by 0 bases and J by 4 bases, with 9 bases between them. CDR3 DNA sequence: TGCGCCAGCAGCCAAGACTATGGGCGAGAGACCCAGTACTTC. This sequence encodes CASSQDYGRETQYF.

This chain uses TRBV7-2 with TRBJ1-1, with D possibly TRBD1 on 6 matching bases. Germline assignment: CDR1 SGHTA and CDR2 FQGNSA. The CDR3 has 15 residues. V gave up 2 bases and J gave up 2 bases, with 12 bases separating them. The CDR3 region has the DNA TGTGCCAGCAGCTTAAGACAGGCACCTAACACTGAAGCTTTCTTT. Encoded protein: CASSLRQAPNTEAFF.

V and J are TRBV11-3 and TRBJ1-6; 7 bases agree with TRBD1. The germline CDR1 and CDR2 sequences are SGHNT and YENEEA. The CDR3 has 14 residues. Trimming removed 4 bases from V and 5 bases from J; junction bases left unmatched: 2. DNA of the CDR3: TGTGCCAGCAGCTCGGGACAGAATAATTCACCCCTCCACTTT. Its protein is CASSSGQNNSPLHF.

This rearrangement joins TRBV12-5 to TRBJ2-7; D is ambiguous. V gave up 6 bases and J gave up 3 bases, with 9 bases separating them. CDR1 LGHNT and CDR2 FRNRAP come from the germline V gene. This CDR3 spans 12 amino acids. This CDR3 reads CASGPWIYEQYF. CDR3 DNA sequence: TGTGCTAGTGGCCCCTGGATCTACGAGCAGTACTTC.

V gene TRBV21-1 combines with J gene TRBJ2-7; the table's D call, TRBD1, was not checked against the DNA. TRBV21-1 counts as a pseudogene. CDR3 length: 14 amino acids. CDR3 sequence: CASSKAGAGYEQYF. The CDR3 bases are TGTGCCAGCAGCAAAGCGGGCGCAGGATACGAGCAGTACTTC.

The rearrangement joins TRBV18 to TRBJ1-1; D may be TRBD1 (6 bases). Germline values: CDR1 KGHSH, CDR2 LQKENI. V shed 3 bases and J shed 0 bases, with 14 bases lying between them. The CDR3 sequence is 16 residues long. This CDR3 reads CASSPPIQGLNTEAFF. In DNA, the CDR3 is TGTGCCAGCTCACCCCCAATACAGGGCTTGAACACTGAAGCTTTCTTT.

The V and J genes are TRBV6-2 or TRBV6-3 and TRBJ2-1; the D gene is possibly TRBD2 (6 bases). Trimming took off 0 bases at V and 0 bases at J, with 12 bases between the two ends. The CDR3 spans 17 residues. CDR1 MNHEY and CDR2 SVGEGT come from the germline V gene. The CDR3 protein is CASSYSRREVSYNEQFF. Written as DNA, the CDR3 is TGTGCCAGCAGTTACTCTCGCAGGGAGGTCTCCTACAATGAGCAGTTCTTC.

J is TRBJ2-7 and V is TRBV15; D perhaps matches TRBD1 (6 bases). Germline CDR1 and CDR2: LNHNV and YYDKDF (reference sequence). V gave up 5 bases and J gave up 2 bases, with 13 bases separating them. The CDR3 extends over 14 amino acids. CDR3 protein: CATSGGQGPYEQYF. The CDR3 nucleotides read TGTGCCACCAGCGGGGGACAAGGCCCCTACGAGCAGTACTTC.

Here the CDR3 reads CASSPGGGGGEQYF. DNA of the CDR3: TGTGCCAGCAGCCCGGGAGGCGGGGGGGGCGAGCAGTACTTC. This chain connects TRBV6-6 to TRBJ2-7; the match to TRBD2 covers 9 bases. In germline, CDR1 is MNHNY, CDR2 SVGAGI (reference sequence). The CDR3 length is 14 residues. The J segment lost 6 bases and the V segment lost 6 bases, leaving 9 bases of the junction unmatched.

This chain links TRBV29-1 with TRBJ1-1; possibly TRBD1 for D (6 bases). Germline CDR1 and CDR2: SQVTM and ANQGSEA. The V end lost 4 bases, the J end lost 5 bases, and 11 bases lay between the germline ends. The CDR3 extends over 12 amino acids. This chain's CDR3 is CSVVGGATEAFF. CDR3 nucleotides: TGCAGCGTTGTGGGGGGCGCGACTGAAGCTTTCTTT.

The J gene is TRBJ2-1, the V gene TRBV6-2 or TRBV6-3; D is perhaps TRBD1 (5 bases). Trimming pared 1 base from V and 10 bases from J, leaving 11 bases between. CDR1 MNHEY and CDR2 SVGEGT come from the germline V gene. The CDR3 sequence is 13 residues long. CDR3 region: CASSYLGLGEQFF. The CDR3 bases are TGTGCCAGCAGTTACTTGGGGCTGGGGGAGCAGTTCTTC.

CDR3 DNA: TGCGCCAGCAGCCAAGATCTAGCGGGGCTGAACACCGGGGAGCTGTTTTTT. Protein: CASSQDLAGLNTGELFF. J is TRBJ2-2 and V is TRBV4-3; 9 nucleotides align to TRBD2. Germline-derived CDR1 and CDR2 are LGHNA and YSLEER. V gave up 0 bases and J gave up 1 base; unmatched junction bases: 3. The CDR3 totals 17 residues.

The chain employs TRBV18 and TRBJ2-3; D perhaps matches TRBD2 (5 bases). Germline V gives CDR1 KGHSH, CDR2 LQKENI. Trimming left V 2 bases short and J 6 bases short, with 9 bases between. This CDR3 is 13 amino acids long. CDR3 sequence: CASSPRVADTQYF. In nucleotides, the CDR3 is TGTGCCAGCTCACCAAGAGTAGCGGATACGCAGTATTTT.

This clone has just one count. The chain recombines TRBV4-3 with TRBJ2-3, with D possibly being TRBD1 or TRBD2 (5 bases each). Trimming cost V 4 bases and J 0 bases, with 14 bases left between them. The CDR3 runs 16 residues. The germline gives CDR1 LGHNA, CDR2 YSLEER. CDR3 region: CASSPGTFGSTDTQYF. The CDR3 region has the DNA TGCGCCAGCAGCCCCGGGACCTTCGGAAGCACAGATACGCAGTATTTT.

This clone occurred once. The chain has TRBV7-9 and TRBJ1-2; D not certain. Germline CDR1 is SEHNR and CDR2 is FQNEAQ (reference sequence). The germline V and J ends were trimmed by 2 bases and 8 bases, with 18 bases remaining between them. This CDR3 contains 15 residues. The CDR3 DNA is TGTGCCAGCAGCTTAAAAGAAGTACGTTTGTCCGGCTACACCTTC. Translated: CASSLKEVRLSGYTF.

The CDR3 region has the DNA TGTGCCGTCTCCGGGACAGCTAATTCACCCCTCCACTTT. The encoded protein is CAVSGTANSPLHF. This rearrangement joins TRBV10-3 to TRBJ1-6; 7 bases map to TRBD1. The germline V gene has CDR1 ENHRY and CDR2 SYGVKD. V was pared by 11 bases and J by 6 bases, with 7 bases of the junction left unmatched. The CDR3 contains 13 residues.

J is TRBJ2-1 and V is TRBV11-3; D might be TRBD2 (6 bases). Germline CDR1 reads SGHNT; CDR2 reads YENEEA. This CDR3 is 16 amino acids long. Trimming stripped 5 bases from V and 7 bases from J, with 21 bases between. The CDR3 DNA is TGTGCCAGCAGCCAGGGTGGAGGGGCTCCGGTGAATGAGCAGTTCTTC. Protein product: CASSQGGGAPVNEQFF.

The chain employs TRBV5-1 and TRBJ2-2; 12 nucleotides agree with TRBD2. The CDR3 totals 16 residues. Germline V lookup: CDR1 SGHRS, CDR2 YFSETQ. Germline trimming cut 0 bases from V and 4 bases from J; bases unmatched to any gene: 1. CDR3 protein: CASSLGLAGATGELFF. The CDR3 DNA reads TGCGCCAGCAGCTTGGGACTAGCGGGGGCCACCGGGGAGCTGTTTTTT.

The chain uses TRBV5-4 and TRBJ2-7; tentatively, D is TRBD1 (5 bases). CDR3 length: 13 residues. Germline CDR1 is SGHNT and CDR2 is YYREEE (reference sequence). V was pared by 9 bases and J by 5 bases, with 18 bases between. CDR3 nucleotide sequence: TGTGCCACCGCAATCCAGGGATTAAACGAGCAGTACTTC. Its protein product is CATAIQGLNEQYF.

The V gene is TRBV7-2, the J gene TRBJ1-4, with D possibly being TRBD1 (5 bases). Germline assignment: CDR1 SGHTA and CDR2 FQGNSA. This CDR3 has 14 residues. V was trimmed by 1 base and J by 4 bases, leaving 7 bases between them. The CDR3 DNA follows: TGTGCCAGCAGCTTAGGGGGGAGTAATGAAAAACTGTTTTTT. This encodes CASSLGGSNEKLFF.

This chain connects TRBV11-2 to TRBJ2-7, with a tentative D call TRBD2 (6 bases). The CDR3 totals 15 residues. The germline V gene encodes CDR1 SGHAT and CDR2 FQNNGV. The V end lost 6 bases, the J end lost 0 bases, and 15 bases lay between the germline ends. The CDR3 region has the DNA TGTGCCAGCAGAACTTGGCGGGAAAGCTCCTACGAGCAGTACTTC. This codes for CASRTWRESSYEQYF.

The chain joins TRBV7-8 to TRBJ1-1, with TRBD1 as a possible D gene (6 bases). The germline V gene encodes CDR1 SGHVS and CDR2 FQNEAQ. The ends were cut back, 1 base at V and 2 bases at J, with 11 bases in the middle. The CDR3 length is 15 residues. The CDR3 sequence is CASSLVRTANTEAFF. The CDR3 DNA is TGTGCCAGCAGCTTAGTAAGGACAGCCAACACTGAAGCTTTCTTT.

V gene TRBV28 combines with J gene TRBJ2-1, with D perhaps TRBD2 (5 bases). V lost 6 bases to trimming and J lost 8 bases, with 14 bases between them. Germline V lookup: CDR1 MDHEN, CDR2 SYDVKM. The CDR3 is 13 amino acids. CDR3 sequence reads: CASRPGLLDEQFF. For the CDR3, the DNA is TGTGCCAGCAGGCCCGGCCTACTAGATGAGCAGTTCTTC.

The chain has TRBV24-1 and TRBJ2-1; 9 bases align to TRBD1. Germline CDR1 KGHDR, CDR2 SFDVKD. The CDR3 extends over 16 amino acids. V gave up 4 bases and J gave up 5 bases; unmatched junction bases: 8. The CDR3 loop reads CATSDASDRGDNEQFF. In DNA, the CDR3 is TGTGCCACCAGTGACGCCTCGGACAGGGGTGACAATGAGCAGTTCTTC.